The clone carrying this TCR beta chain was recorded a few times. Its cognate antigen is unknown. This entry belongs to a study of cytomegalovirus exposure and HLA in healthy donors. Overall study context: Genetic ancestry analysis placed over 65% of the 398 donors that were genotyped in the Caucasian-associated cluster.

Researchers ran the PCR with 60 Vbeta and 13 Jbeta primers. In the authors' workflow: Tens of millions of unique TCR beta chains, 9 million to 12 million shared, were counted in a later analysis. This table comes from immunoSEQ multiplex PCR, and its TCRdb copy is limited to in-frame clones, with some not included. The V and J calls and clone size are taken from that table; D and trimming were inferred from the DNA. The data show about 80,000 clones, over 60% seen once. Trimming left V 3 bases short and J 0 bases short, with 12 bases between. The CDR3 has 15 residues. Germline V gene sequence: CDR1 SGHRS, CDR2 YFSETQ. Study results and caveats: A list of around 160 TCR beta chains associated with cytomegalovirus was given.

The material sequenced was PBMCs. This TCR was recovered from a male donor in good health and CMV-seropositive. The V call is TRBV5-1, the J call TRBJ1-2; D ambiguous. The CDR3 loop is CASSSEQIPNYGYTF. CDR3 nucleotides: TGCGCCAGCAGCTCGGAACAGATCCCTAACTATGGCTACACCTTC.